This TCR beta chain was sequenced for a study of beta chain features in type 1 diabetes. Across the whole study: What patients shared with healthy donors was a similar profile of age, gender and cell yields.

Notes on this clone: The antigen is undetermined.

The collection from each donor was one heparinised blood draw averaging roughly 100 mL. A CD45RO/CCR7/CD25/CD127/CD95/CD27 panel sorted naive, central memory, regulatory and stem cell-like memory CD4+ cells. CDR3 length: 12 amino acids. The germline gives CDR1 ENHRY, CDR2 SYGVKD. Reverse transcribing all isolated RNA meant expressed TCRB transcripts were sequenced. The protocol was immunoSEQ multiplex PCR, while the TCRdb copy is restricted to in-frame clones and leaves out a portion. This sample yields 120,000 or so clones, of which around 15% are seen a single time; 2.6% belongs to the top ten. General study points: When Type 1 diabetes patients were examined, their TCRB CDR3s proved moderately but significantly shorter in all four CD4+ subsets. Amplification by PCR could prefer shorter templates, with the same effect in patients and controls.

Sequencing was performed on central memory CD4+ T cells from blood. This sequence was found in a man younger than 30 with type 1 diabetes. The rearrangement links TRBV10-3 to TRBJ2-4; the match to TRBD1 covers 7 bases. The CDR3 nucleotides are TGTTCAACGGGGACAGAGCAAAACATTCAGTACTTC. Its protein is CSTGTEQNIQYF.